The sequence of this TCR beta chain was determined in a study of tumor-infiltrating lymphocytes in primary liver carcinoma. Findings of the study overall: Tumor region pairs overlapped more than did tumor-adjacent and tumor-blood pairs. With p = 0.039, the top-250-clone fraction in tumors significantly exceeded that in blood.

Per germline, CDR1 SGHAT and CDR2 FQNNGV. The ends lost 5 bases at V and 9 bases at J; junction bases unmatched: 12. The length of the CDR3 is 15 residues. TCR beta cDNA was made from 400 to 600 ng total RNA with a constant-region primer. Generation of the TCR beta libraries relied on three nested multiplex PCR rounds using slightly modified ARM-PCR. TRBV1-TRBV30 forward primers paired with a C-beta reverse primer were used in the first two PCR rounds, which ran about 11 cycles each. MiXCR was run by TCRdb on the multiplex PCR reads, yielding one entry per CDR3 protein. Counted here are about 180,000 distinct CDR3 sequences, 50% to 75% occurring once; the ten biggest clones make up 70% to 80%. This clonotype appeared a single time. As yet, its antigen is unknown. They got blood RNA out of unsorted whole blood and also pulled out germline DNA.

V and J are TRBV11-2 and TRBJ2-3, with 9 nucleotides matching TRBD2. This clonotype was sampled from a man aged 35 to 55 with primary liver carcinoma and hepatitis B virus infection. Sequencing was done on a sample of peripheral blood. As DNA, the CDR3 is TGTGCCAGCAGCGACGGAGATAGCGGGGGACGGACGCAGTATTTT. Translated: CASSDGDSGGRTQYF.